The entry that follows covers one T cell receptor beta chain sequence. Antigen unknown. What was sequenced were expressed TCRB transcripts, since all of the isolated RNA had been reverse transcribed. Only in-frame clones appear in the TCRdb table, and some are missing; sequencing was by immunoSEQ multiplex PCR. The sample consists of 20,000 to 30,000 clones, about 72% of them appearing once. Sorted CD4+ subsets: naive, central memory, regulatory, stem cell-like memory (CD45RO/CCR7/CD25/CD127/CD95/CD27 panel). The sample is drawn from a study of beta chain features in type 1 diabetes. CDR1 is SGHAT, CDR2 FQNNGV, per germline. The V end was cut by 1 base, the J end by 8 bases, with 20 bases between. This CDR3 has 16 amino acids. Study outcomes and limitations: VDJ junctions from type 1 diabetes patients carried fewer insertions and larger deletions. Patients' naive, central memory and regulatory TCRB repertoires appeared more alike than those of healthy donors.

This receptor was taken from a woman between 40 and 50 years old in good health. The gene calls are TRBV11-2 and TRBJ1-2; D possibly corresponds to TRBD1 (6 bases). What was sequenced was Tregs from blood. CDR3 sequence reads: CASSLGPGQHGEGYTF. The CDR3 bases are TGTGCCAGCAGCTTAGGCCCTGGACAGCACGGCGAGGGCTACACCTTC. The full variable domain, completed using reference TRBV11-2 and TRBJ1-2, is EAGVAQSPRYKIIEKRQSVAFWCNPISGHATLYWYQQILGQGPKLLIQFQNNGVVDDSQLPKDRFSAERLKGVDSTLKIQPAKLEDSAVYLCASSLGPGQHGEGYTFGSGTRLTVV.